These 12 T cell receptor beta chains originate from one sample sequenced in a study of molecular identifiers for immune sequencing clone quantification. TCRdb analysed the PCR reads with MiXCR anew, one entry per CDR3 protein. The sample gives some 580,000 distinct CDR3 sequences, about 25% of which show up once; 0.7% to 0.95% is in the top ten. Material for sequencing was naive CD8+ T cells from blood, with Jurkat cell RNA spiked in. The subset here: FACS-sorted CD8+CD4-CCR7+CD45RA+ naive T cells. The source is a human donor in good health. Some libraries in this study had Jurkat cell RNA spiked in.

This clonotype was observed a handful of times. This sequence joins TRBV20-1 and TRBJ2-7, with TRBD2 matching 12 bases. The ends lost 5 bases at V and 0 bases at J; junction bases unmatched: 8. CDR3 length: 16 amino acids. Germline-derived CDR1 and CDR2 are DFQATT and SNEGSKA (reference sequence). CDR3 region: CSAPLGTSGFSYEQYF. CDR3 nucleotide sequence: TGCAGTGCTCCTTTGGGGACTAGCGGGTTCTCCTACGAGCAGTACTTC.

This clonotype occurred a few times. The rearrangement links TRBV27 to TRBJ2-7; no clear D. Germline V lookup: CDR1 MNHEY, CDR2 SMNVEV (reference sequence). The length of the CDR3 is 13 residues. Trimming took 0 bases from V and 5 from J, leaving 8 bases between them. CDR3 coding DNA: TGTGCCAGCAGTTTATCCGTAGGGAACGAGCAGTACTTC. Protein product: CASSLSVGNEQYF.

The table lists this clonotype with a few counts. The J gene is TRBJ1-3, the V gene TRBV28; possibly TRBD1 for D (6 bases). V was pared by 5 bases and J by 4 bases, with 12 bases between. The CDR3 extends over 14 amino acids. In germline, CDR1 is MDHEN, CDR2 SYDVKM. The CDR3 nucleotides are TGTGCCAGCAGTCAGGACAGAAGAGGAAACACCATATATTTT. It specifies CASSQDRRGNTIYF.

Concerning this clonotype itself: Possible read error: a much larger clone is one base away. The CDR3 region has the DNA TGTGCCAGCAGCCAAGATGGGAACGAGCAGTACTTC. Translating it yields CASSQDGNEQYF. The J gene is TRBJ2-7, the V gene TRBV4-2; D gene ambiguous. Trimming shortened V by 0 bases and J by 5 bases, and 5 bases separated the two germline ends. Germline V gene lookup returns CDR1 LGHNA and CDR2 YNFKEQ. The CDR3 runs 12 residues.

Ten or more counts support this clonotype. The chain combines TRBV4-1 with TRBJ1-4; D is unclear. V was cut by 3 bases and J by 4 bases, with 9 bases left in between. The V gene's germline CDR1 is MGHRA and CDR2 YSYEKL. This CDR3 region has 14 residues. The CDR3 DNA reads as TGCGCCAGCAGCCAGCGGCGCCTTAATGAAAAACTGTTTTTT. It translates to CASSQRRLNEKLFF.

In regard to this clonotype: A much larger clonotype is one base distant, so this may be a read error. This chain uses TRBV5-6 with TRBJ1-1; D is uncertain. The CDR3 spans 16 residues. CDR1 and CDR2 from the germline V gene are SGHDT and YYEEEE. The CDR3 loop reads CPSIFGEGPENTEAFF. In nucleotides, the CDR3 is TGTCCCAGCATTTTCGGGGAAGGGCCAGAGAACACTGAAGCTTTCTTT. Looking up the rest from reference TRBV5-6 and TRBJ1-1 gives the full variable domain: DAGVTQSPTHLIKTRGQQVTLRCSPKSGHDTVSWYQQALGQGPQFIFQYYEEEERQRGNFPDRFSGHQFPNYSSELNVNALLLGDSALYLCPSIFGEGPENTEAFFGQGTRLTVV.

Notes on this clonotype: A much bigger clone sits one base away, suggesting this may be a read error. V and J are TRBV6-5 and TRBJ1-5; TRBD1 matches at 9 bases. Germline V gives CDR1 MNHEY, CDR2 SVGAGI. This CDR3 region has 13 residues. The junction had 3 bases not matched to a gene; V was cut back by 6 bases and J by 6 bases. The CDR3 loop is CASRQGAGQPQHF. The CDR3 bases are TGTGCCAGCAGACAGGGGGCTGGTCAGCCCCAGCATTTT.

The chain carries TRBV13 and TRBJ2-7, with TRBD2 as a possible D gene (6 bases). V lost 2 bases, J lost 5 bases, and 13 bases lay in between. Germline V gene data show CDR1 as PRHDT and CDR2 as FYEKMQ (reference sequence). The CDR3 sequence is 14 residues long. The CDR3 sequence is CASSLWGDRDEQYF. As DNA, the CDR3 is TGTGCCAGCAGCTTATGGGGGGATCGCGACGAGCAGTACTTC.

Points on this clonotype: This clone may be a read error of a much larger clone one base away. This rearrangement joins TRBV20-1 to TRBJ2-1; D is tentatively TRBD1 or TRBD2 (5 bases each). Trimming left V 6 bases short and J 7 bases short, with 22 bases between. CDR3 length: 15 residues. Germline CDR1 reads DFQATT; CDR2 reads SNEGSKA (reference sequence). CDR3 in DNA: TGCAGTGCCAAAGAAGAGTGGGGGTCAGAGAATGAGCAGTTCTTC. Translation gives CSAKEEWGSENEQFF.

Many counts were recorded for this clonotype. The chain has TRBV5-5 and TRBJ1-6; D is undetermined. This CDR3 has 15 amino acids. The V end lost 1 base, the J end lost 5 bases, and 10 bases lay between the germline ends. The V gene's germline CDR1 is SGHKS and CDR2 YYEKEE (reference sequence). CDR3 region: CASSLLLADNSPLHF. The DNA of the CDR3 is TGTGCCAGCAGCTTGTTGCTCGCCGATAATTCACCCCTCCACTTT.

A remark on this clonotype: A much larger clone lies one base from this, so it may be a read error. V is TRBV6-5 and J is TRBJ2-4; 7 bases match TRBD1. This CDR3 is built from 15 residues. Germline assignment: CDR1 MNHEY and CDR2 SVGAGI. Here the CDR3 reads CASRDRNPTKNVQYF. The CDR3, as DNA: TGTGCCAGCAGGGACAGGAACCCTACCAAAAACGTTCAGTACTTC.

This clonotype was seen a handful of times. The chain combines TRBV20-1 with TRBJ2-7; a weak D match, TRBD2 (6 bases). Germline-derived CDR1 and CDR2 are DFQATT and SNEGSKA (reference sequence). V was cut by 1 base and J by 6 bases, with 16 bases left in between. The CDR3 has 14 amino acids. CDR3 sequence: CSARVGGARGEQYF. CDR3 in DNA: TGCAGTGCTAGAGTAGGAGGGGCGCGGGGCGAGCAGTACTTC.